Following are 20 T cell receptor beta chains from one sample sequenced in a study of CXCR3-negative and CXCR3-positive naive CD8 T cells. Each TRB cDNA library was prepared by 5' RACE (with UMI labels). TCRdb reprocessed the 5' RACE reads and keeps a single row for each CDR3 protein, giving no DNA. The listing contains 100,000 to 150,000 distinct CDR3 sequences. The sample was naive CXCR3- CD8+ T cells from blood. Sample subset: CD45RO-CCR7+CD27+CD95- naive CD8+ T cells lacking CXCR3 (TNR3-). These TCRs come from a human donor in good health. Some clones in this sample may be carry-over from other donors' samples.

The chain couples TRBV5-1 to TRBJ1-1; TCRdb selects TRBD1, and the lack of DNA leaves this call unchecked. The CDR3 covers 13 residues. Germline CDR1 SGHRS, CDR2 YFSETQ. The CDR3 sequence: CASSLGQEIEAFF.

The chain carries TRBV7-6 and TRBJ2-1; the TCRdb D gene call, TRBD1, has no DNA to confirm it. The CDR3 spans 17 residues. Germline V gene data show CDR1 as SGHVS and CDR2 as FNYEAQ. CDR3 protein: CASSLGPLRGRAEEQFF. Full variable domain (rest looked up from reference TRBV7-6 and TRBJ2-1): GAGVSQSPRYKVTKRGQDVALRCDPISGHVSLYWYRQALGQGPEFLTYFNYEAQQDKSGLPNDRFSAERPEGSISTLTIQRTEQRDSAMYRCASSLGPLRGRAEEQFFGPGTRLTVL.

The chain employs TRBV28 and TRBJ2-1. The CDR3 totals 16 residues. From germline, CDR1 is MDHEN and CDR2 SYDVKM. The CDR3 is CASSLSFVGRHNEQFF.

The CDR3 sequence is CASSSGLAGVRYQETQYF. The chain is built from TRBV28 and TRBJ2-5; TCRdb lists TRBD2, though no DNA is available to test this call. The CDR3 contains 18 residues. Germline CDR1 is MDHEN and CDR2 is SYDVKM.

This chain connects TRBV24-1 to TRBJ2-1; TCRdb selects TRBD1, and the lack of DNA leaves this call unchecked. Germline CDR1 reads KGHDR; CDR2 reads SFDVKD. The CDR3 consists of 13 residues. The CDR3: CATSDLPGDEQFF.

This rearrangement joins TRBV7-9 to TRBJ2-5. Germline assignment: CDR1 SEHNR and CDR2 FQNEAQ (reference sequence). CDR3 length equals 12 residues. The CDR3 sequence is CASSSEDQTQYF.

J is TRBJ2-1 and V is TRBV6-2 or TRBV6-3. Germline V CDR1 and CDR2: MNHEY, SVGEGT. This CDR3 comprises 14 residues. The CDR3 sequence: CASSLGQLYNEQFF.

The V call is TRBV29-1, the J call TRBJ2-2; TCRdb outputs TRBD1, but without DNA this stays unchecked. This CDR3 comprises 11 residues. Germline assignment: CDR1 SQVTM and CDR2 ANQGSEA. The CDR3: CSVRLGQGVFF.

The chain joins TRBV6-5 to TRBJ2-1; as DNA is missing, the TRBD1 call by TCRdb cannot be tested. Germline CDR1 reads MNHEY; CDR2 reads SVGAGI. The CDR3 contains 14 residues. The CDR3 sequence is CASSDPGLAHEQFF.

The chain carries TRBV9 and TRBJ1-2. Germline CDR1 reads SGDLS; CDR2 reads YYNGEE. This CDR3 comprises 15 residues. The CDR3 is CASSALLAGVDGYTF.

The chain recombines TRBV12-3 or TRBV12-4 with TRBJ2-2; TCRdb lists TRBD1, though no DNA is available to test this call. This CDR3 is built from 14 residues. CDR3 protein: CASSHWTGPGELFF.

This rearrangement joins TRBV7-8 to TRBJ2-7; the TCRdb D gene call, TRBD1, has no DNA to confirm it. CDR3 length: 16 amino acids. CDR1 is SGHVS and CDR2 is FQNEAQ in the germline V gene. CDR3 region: CASSLEVGSRSYEQYF.

The CDR3 protein is CASSQDSGDTEAFF. This chain connects TRBV3-1 to TRBJ1-1. Per germline, CDR1 LGHDT and CDR2 YNNKEL (reference sequence). The CDR3 has 14 residues.

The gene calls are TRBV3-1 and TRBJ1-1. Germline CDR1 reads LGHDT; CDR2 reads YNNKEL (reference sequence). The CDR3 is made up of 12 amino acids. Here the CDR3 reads CASSRQNTEAFF.

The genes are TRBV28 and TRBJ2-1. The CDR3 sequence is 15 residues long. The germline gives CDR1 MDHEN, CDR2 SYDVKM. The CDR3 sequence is CASSLHLGSDNEQFF.

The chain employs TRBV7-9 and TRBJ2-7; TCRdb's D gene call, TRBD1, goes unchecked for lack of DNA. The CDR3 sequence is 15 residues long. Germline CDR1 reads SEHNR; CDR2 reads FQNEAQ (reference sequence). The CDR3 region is CASSSVLPSVDEQYF.

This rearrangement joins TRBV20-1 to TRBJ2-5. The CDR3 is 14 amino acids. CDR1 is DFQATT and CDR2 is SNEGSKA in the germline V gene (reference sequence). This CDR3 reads CSASLVADQETQYF.

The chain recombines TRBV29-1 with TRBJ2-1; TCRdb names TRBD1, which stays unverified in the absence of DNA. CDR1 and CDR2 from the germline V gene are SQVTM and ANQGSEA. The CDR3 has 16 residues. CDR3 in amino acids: CSARTPQGVSYNEQFF.

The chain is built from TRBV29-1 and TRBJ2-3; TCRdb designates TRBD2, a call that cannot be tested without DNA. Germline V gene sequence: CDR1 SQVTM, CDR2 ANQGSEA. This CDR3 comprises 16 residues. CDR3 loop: CSPLLAATLSTDTQYF.

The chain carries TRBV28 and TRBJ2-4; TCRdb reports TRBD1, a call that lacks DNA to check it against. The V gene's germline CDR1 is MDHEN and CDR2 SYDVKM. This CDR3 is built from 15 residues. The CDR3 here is CATSRRDWAKNIQYF.